This T cell receptor beta chain was recorded in a study of T cells in Graves' hyperthyroidism and ophthalmopathy. RNA transcripts provided the source from which TCR beta CDR3 regions were amplified. Using the HTBI primer set, a first-round RT-PCR was run on the TCR CDR3. TCRdb reprocessed the multiplex PCR reads via MiXCR and lists one record per CDR3 protein. The sample shows about 690,000 distinct CDR3 sequences, 15% to 20% of them seen only once. Stable Graves' hyperthyroidism meant no ophthalmopathy progression within 18 months. Uncontrolled infections, other autoimmune diseases, pregnancy or lactation led to exclusion of patients. Trimming stripped 4 bases from V and 2 bases from J, with 7 bases between. Germline V gene sequence: CDR1 SGHNT, CDR2 YYREEE (reference sequence). CDR3 length: 13 residues.

The origin of this receptor is a man aged 50-60 years with Graves' hyperthyroidism. Material: blood. J is TRBJ2-1 and V is TRBV5-4; D unresolved. The CDR3 protein is CASSREAYNEQFF. The CDR3 DNA reads TGTGCCAGCAGCCGTGAGGCCTACAATGAGCAGTTCTTC.